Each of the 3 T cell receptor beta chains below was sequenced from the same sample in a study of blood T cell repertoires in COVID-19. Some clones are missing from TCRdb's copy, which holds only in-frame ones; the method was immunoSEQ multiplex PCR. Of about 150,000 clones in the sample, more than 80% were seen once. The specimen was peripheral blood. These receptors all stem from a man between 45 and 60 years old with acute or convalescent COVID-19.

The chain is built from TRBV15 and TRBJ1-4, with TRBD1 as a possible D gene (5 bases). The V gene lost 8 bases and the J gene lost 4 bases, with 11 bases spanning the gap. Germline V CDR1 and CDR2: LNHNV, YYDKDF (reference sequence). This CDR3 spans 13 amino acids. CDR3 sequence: CATAGQFNEKLFF. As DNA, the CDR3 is TGTGCCACCGCAGGGCAGTTTAATGAAAAACTGTTTTTT.

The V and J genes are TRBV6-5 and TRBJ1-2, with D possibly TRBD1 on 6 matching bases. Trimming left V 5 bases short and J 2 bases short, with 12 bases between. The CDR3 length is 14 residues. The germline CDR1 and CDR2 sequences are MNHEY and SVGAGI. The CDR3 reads CASSQVTGNYGYTF. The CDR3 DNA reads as TGTGCCAGCAGTCAGGTGACAGGCAACTATGGCTACACCTTC.

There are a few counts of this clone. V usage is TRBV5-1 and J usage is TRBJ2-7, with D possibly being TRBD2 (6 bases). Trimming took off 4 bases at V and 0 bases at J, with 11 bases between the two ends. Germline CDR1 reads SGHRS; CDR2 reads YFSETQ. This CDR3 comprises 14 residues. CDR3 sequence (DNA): TGCGCCAGCAGCCCGGACGGGAGCTCCTACGAGCAGTACGTC. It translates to CASSPDGSSYEQYV.